The following is a T cell receptor beta chain sequence with its context. The sample comes from a study of CD8+CD57+ T cells in acquired aplastic anemia. Germline CDR1 is SQVTM and CDR2 is ANQGSEA. The CDR3 length is 13 residues. Trimming cost V 7 bases and J 0 bases, with 10 bases left between them. The template for TCR beta VDJ and CDR3 sequence profiling was genomic DNA. MiXCR, run by TCRdb on the reads, gives a single entry per CDR3 protein. The sample has some 180,000 distinct CDR3 sequences; almost 50% are singletons. Patients selected for sequencing had displayed CD8+CD57+ cell expansion by flow cytometry. Each patient gave a blood sample that was collected before any therapy had been received.

J is TRBJ1-3 and V is TRBV29-1; a possible D gene is TRBD1 (6 bases). The receptor was isolated from a human donor with aplastic anemia. Material: sorted CD4+, CD8+, or CD8+CD57+ T cells (not recorded which) from PBMCs. The DNA for the CDR3 is TGCAGCGCGGACAGTGACTCTGGAAACACCATATATTTT. Its protein product is CSADSDSGNTIYF.